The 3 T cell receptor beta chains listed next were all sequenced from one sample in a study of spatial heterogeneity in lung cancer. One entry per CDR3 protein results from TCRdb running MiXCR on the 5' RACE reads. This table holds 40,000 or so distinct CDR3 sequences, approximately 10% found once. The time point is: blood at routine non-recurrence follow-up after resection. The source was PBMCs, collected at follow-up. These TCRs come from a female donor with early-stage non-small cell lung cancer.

CDR3 in amino acids: CSALSDRGRTDTQYF. CDR3 sequence (DNA): TGCAGTGCGCTTTCGGACAGGGGTCGCACAGATACGCAGTATTTT. The gene calls are TRBV20-1 and TRBJ2-3, with 9 bases that match TRBD1. Germline CDR1 reads DFQATT; CDR2 reads SNEGSKA (reference sequence). The CDR3 length is 15 residues. Trimming cost V 6 bases and J 1 base; bases outside gene matches: 8.

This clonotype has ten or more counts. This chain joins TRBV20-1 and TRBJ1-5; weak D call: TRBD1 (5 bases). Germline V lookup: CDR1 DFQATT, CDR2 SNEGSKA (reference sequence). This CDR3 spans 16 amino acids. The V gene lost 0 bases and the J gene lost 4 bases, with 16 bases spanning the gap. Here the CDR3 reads CSARDEVQAFNQPQHF. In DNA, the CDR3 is TGCAGTGCTAGAGATGAGGTACAGGCCTTTAATCAGCCCCAGCATTTT.

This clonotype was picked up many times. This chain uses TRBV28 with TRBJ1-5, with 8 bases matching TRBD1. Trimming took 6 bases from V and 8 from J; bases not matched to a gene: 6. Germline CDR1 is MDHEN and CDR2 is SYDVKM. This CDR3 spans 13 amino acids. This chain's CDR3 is CASRTGGQKPQHF. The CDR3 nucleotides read TGTGCCAGCAGAACAGGGGGGCAGAAGCCCCAGCATTTT.